The 17 T cell receptor beta chains below were found in one sample sequenced in a study of sequential checkpoint blockade in melanoma. Treatment given: randomized to nivolumab then ipilimumab (arm A) or the reverse (arm B). Data came from immunoSEQ multiplex PCR; TCRdb stores just in-frame clones and leaves some out. The sample has approximately 9,000 clones; about three fifths are singletons. The sequencing here drew on CD8+ T cells sorted from blood (inferred from file names), taken from a patient given nivolumab and ipilimumab in sequence. Receptor source: a human donor with melanoma.

The chain is built from TRBV19 and TRBJ2-7, with 7 nucleotides matching TRBD1. Germline V gene data show CDR1 as LNHDA and CDR2 as SQIVND (reference sequence). The CDR3 runs 14 residues. V was pared by 5 bases and J by 2 bases, with 6 bases of the junction left unmatched. The CDR3, as DNA: TGTGCCAGTAGTTTCCGGGACAGCACCTACGAGCAGTACTTC. Encoded protein: CASSFRDSTYEQYF. The complete variable domain, with remaining parts taken from reference TRBV19 and TRBJ2-7, reads DGGITQSPKYLFRKEGQNVTLSCEQNLNHDAMYWYRQDPGQGLRLIYYSQIVNDFQKGDIAEGYSVSREKKESFPLTVTSAQKNPTAFYLCASSFRDSTYEQYFGPGTRLTVT.

This sequence joins TRBV14 and TRBJ2-3; D unclear. Between the trimmed V and J ends, which lost 4 bases and 3 bases, there was a span of 8 bases. Germline-derived CDR1 and CDR2 are SGHDN and FVKESK. The CDR3 spans 13 residues. The CDR3 reads CASSLPGTDTQYF. The CDR3 nucleotides are TGTGCCAGCAGCCTGCCGGGTACAGATACGCAGTATTTT.

The V and J genes are TRBV6-5 and TRBJ2-7, with D possibly TRBD1 on 6 matching bases. V lost 5 bases and J 3 bases, leaving 14 bases between the germline ends. This CDR3 has 14 residues. CDR1 MNHEY and CDR2 SVGAGI come from the germline V gene. The CDR3 protein is CASSRLRDNYEQYF. Written as DNA, the CDR3 is TGTGCCAGCAGTCGACTTAGGGACAACTACGAGCAGTACTTC.

In this sample, this clone turned up a few times. This chain joins TRBV7-9 and TRBJ2-7; 9 nucleotides agree with TRBD1. Germline V CDR1 and CDR2: SEHNR, FQNEAQ (reference sequence). Unmatched junction bases numbered 5, after V lost 5 bases and J lost 6 bases. The CDR3 loop spans 13 amino acids. This CDR3 is CASSRGQGREQYF. The CDR3 region has the DNA TGTGCCAGCAGCAGGGGACAGGGTCGCGAGCAGTACTTC.

There are a few counts of this clone. One end of the junction is discordant with germline, which a read error may explain. This chain links TRBV7-3 with TRBJ1-2; 7 bases are shared with TRBD1. This CDR3 comprises 16 residues. CDR1 and CDR2 from the germline V gene are SGHTA and FQGTGA. The CDR3 DNA sequence: TGCGCCAGCAGCCAAGACAGCCGGACAGGCTTGAGGGGCTACACCTTC. Translated, it gives CASSQDSRTGLRGYTF.

This clone was counted a few times. The gene calls are TRBV28 and TRBJ1-2; 7 nucleotides align to TRBD1. With V trimmed by 8 bases and J by 8 bases, 8 bases remained unmatched. CDR3 length: 12 amino acids. The germline CDR1 and CDR2 sequences are MDHEN and SYDVKM. DNA for the CDR3: TGTGCCAGCGGAGTGACAGGGCTCGGCTACACCTTC. Its translation: CASGVTGLGYTF.

The chain couples TRBV4-1 to TRBJ2-7; 10 bases fit TRBD1. V shed 3 bases, J shed 1 base, and the junction held 6 bases outside the gene matches. CDR3 length: 16 amino acids. Germline loops: CDR1 MGHRA, CDR2 YSYEKL. The CDR3: CASSHSGTGESYEQYF. CDR3 coding DNA: TGCGCCAGCAGCCATTCCGGGACAGGGGAGTCCTACGAGCAGTACTTC.

This chain joins TRBV4-3 and TRBJ2-3, with D possibly TRBD2 on 5 matching bases. The CDR3 sequence is 16 residues long. Trimming shortened V by 0 bases and J by 5 bases, and 15 bases separated the two germline ends. CDR1 LGHNA and CDR2 YSLEER come from the germline V gene. The CDR3 spells CASSQDWQEVRDTQYF. The CDR3 DNA reads as TGCGCCAGCAGCCAAGATTGGCAGGAGGTTAGAGATACGCAGTATTTT.

V gene TRBV29-1 combines with J gene TRBJ2-3; D uncertain. Germline assignment: CDR1 SQVTM and CDR2 ANQGSEA. The length of the CDR3 is 13 residues. V lost 7 bases to trimming and J lost 6 bases, with 17 bases between them. CDR3 sequence: CSGDAVMSDTQYF. In DNA, the CDR3 is TGCAGCGGAGATGCGGTTATGTCCGATACGCAGTATTTT.

The V call is TRBV7-6, the J call TRBJ1-2; 10 bases match TRBD1. The CDR3 loop spans 14 amino acids. Trimming removed 1 base from V and 5 bases from J; junction bases left unmatched: 1. Germline V CDR1 and CDR2: SGHVS, FNYEAQ. Written as DNA, the CDR3 is TGTGCCAGCAGCTTAGGGGGACAGGGGTATGGCTACACCTTC. Amino acid sequence: CASSLGGQGYGYTF.

Of note for this clone: One end of the junction does not line up with germline, which may come from a read error. The V call is TRBV9, the J call TRBJ2-1, with a weak D call TRBD1 (5 bases). CDR1 is SGDLS and CDR2 is YYNGEE in the germline V gene. This CDR3 contains 12 residues. CDR3: CSSSADRGEQFF. In nucleotides, the CDR3 is TGTTCCAGCAGCGCAGACAGAGGCGAGCAGTTCTTC.

J is TRBJ2-5 and V is TRBV11-1; 8 bases match TRBD2. The CDR3 extends over 14 amino acids. The germline CDR1 and CDR2 sequences are SGHAT and FQDESV (reference sequence). J gave up 5 bases and V 5 bases, and 7 bases lay outside the gene matches. The CDR3 coding sequence is TGTGCCAGCAGCCCGGCGGGGGGTGGCGAGACCCAGTACTTC. Its translation: CASSPAGGGETQYF. Full variable domain (outside the CDR3, taken from reference TRBV11-1 and TRBJ2-5): EAEVAQSPRYKITEKSQAVAFWCDPISGHATLYWYRQILGQGPELLVQFQDESVVDDSQLPKDRFSAERLKGVDSTLKIQPAELGDSAMYLCASSPAGGGETQYFGPGTRLLVL.

A few counts support this clone. The V call is TRBV15, the J call TRBJ2-7, with D possibly TRBD1 on 6 matching bases. Deletions cut 0 bases from V and 0 bases from J, with 9 bases between. The CDR3 extends over 15 amino acids. The germline V gene encodes CDR1 LNHNV and CDR2 YYDKDF (reference sequence). The CDR3 coding sequence is TGTGCCACCAGCAGAGATATACAGGGCTCCTACGAGCAGTACTTC. Amino acids: CATSRDIQGSYEQYF.

This chain joins TRBV9 and TRBJ2-1; 9 bases line up with TRBD2. The CDR3 loop spans 13 amino acids. Germline V gene data show CDR1 as SGDLS and CDR2 as YYNGEE. The junction had 6 bases not matched to a gene; V was cut back by 10 bases and J by 4 bases. The CDR3 loop reads CAVGREGYNEQFF. In DNA form, the CDR3 reads TGTGCCGTAGGGCGGGAGGGATACAATGAGCAGTTCTTC.

This clone was observed a few times. V is TRBV4-1 and J is TRBJ2-3, with 12 bases identical to TRBD2. The CDR3 is 17 residues long. The V gene's germline CDR1 is MGHRA and CDR2 YSYEKL. Germline trimming cut 0 bases from V and 3 bases from J; bases unmatched to any gene: 4. CDR3 sequence: CASSQDGLAGFTDTQYF. The CDR3 DNA follows: TGCGCCAGCAGCCAAGACGGACTAGCGGGGTTTACAGATACGCAGTATTTT.

The gene calls are TRBV27 and TRBJ1-3; possibly TRBD1 for D (6 bases). Germline lookup yields CDR1 MNHEY and CDR2 SMNVEV (reference sequence). V was trimmed by 2 bases and J by 7 bases, leaving 9 bases between them. The CDR3 contains 13 residues. The CDR3 nucleotides are TGTGCCAGCAGTTTAGGGCAGGGGAACACCATATATTTT. Residues: CASSLGQGNTIYF.

The chain couples TRBV9 to TRBJ1-2; tentative D call: TRBD1 (5 bases). The CDR3 runs to 13 residues. V shed 4 bases and J shed 7 bases, with 14 bases lying between them. Per the germline V gene, CDR1 is SGDLS and CDR2 is YYNGEE. CDR3 coding DNA: TGTGCCAGCAGCTCCGGGGCCGGGAGTGGCTACACCTTC. As protein: CASSSGAGSGYTF.